This T cell receptor beta chain is drawn from a study of cytomegalovirus exposure and HLA in healthy donors (dated by TCRdb to 2017 to 2019). Broadly, across the study: An earlier analysis of some 550 of the donors reported approximately 270 Gb of sequence data and 117 million unique TCR beta sequences from about 200 million T cells. Typing coverage varied by locus: 629-630 donors for A, B, C, DRB1 and DQB1; more than 500 for DQA1; more than 600 for DPA1; approximately 450 for DPB1. In a later analysis, previously published TCR beta repertoires from some 640 donors were re-analyzed and high-resolution HLA genotyping was added so that TCR occurrence patterns could be studied. Rather than using new phenotypic data, the later analysis identified candidate immune exposures from TCR beta sequences and from how often those sequences occurred across donors. Of the 300 to 500 genotyped donors, 65% to 90% were placed in the genetic ancestry cluster associated with self-reported Caucasian donors. An earlier analysis of nearly 600 of the donors applied high-throughput TCR beta sequencing to assess whether each TCR beta V gene segment acted as functional or pseudogenic. Both class I and class II loci were covered by HLA typing, at four-digit resolution. Four to six DR-DQ haplotypes were handled as single units for association and clustering because linkage in the cohort was strong. A later genetic analysis took genome-wide SNP genotypes for about 65% of the 666 donors and used that subset as a discovery cohort. Among 398 genotyped donors of the cohort, an average of roughly 240,000 unique TCR beta nucleotide sequences were sequenced per donor, roughly 20% of them non-productive. High-throughput TCR immunosequencing, statistical association of individual TCRs with disease status, and machine learning were combined to predict cytomegalovirus infection status. All discovery cohort repertoires had been generated using a single sequencing platform. The aim of the study was to test whether cataloging public T cell receptors could identify signatures of past pathogen exposure. Approximately 300 gigabases of sequencing data and around 80 million unique TCR sequences made up an early release that covered fewer than 650 HLA-typed donors. Donor age, sex, ethnicity and CMV serostatus were compiled together with the repertoire data. The T cell repertoires of under 700 subjects were profiled by immunosequencing and related to cytomegalovirus serostatus. Along with the roughly 670-subject first cohort, a separate validation cohort of roughly 110 different subjects was used. Study-level results and caveats: An earlier analysis of some 560 of the donors showed that most TCR beta V segments appeared in productive rearrangements either about 87% or about 30% of the time, which broadly matched IMGT annotations. Only TCR beta chains were sequenced in this cohort, and the absence of alpha or paired-chain data limited detectable features. In a later analysis, several top co-occurrence clusters were reported to appear linked to parvovirus B19, influenza, CMV and Epstein-Barr virus. Most TCR sequences were observed very rarely across donors, whereas some public TCRs were present in many individuals. A cluster of highly shared sequence variants was judged likely to be a technical artifact of the sequencing pipeline. In a later genetic analysis, a missense DCLRE1C variant was associated with V-gene and J-gene trimming of TCR beta chains, and the association was replicated in an independent cohort. A further reported finding was that TCR beta sequences accurately predicted the HLA-A and HLA-B alleles for most subjects in the first cohort. Fewer than 20 rarely observed V segments, including chromosome 9 orphons, were excluded from the earlier analysis of approximately 600 of the donors because counts were too low. Roughly uniform sequencing depth across donors was assumed in presence/absence analyses, although this assumption may not hold. Because the 87-base-pair reads could not distinguish some IMGT-functional V segments, including TRBV6-2 and TRBV6-3, those segments were excluded. Linkage disequilibrium might explain the correlated functional status among segregating V segments, but an unknown experimental factor could not be ruled out. The authors suggested that the approach could potentially be extended to other disease states and immunological phenotypes. The classifier was reported to diagnose cytomegalovirus status with high specificity and sensitivity in both the original and validation cohorts. The study gave a list of 150 to 200 TCR beta chains associated with cytomegalovirus. In a later analysis, the rate of TCR association differed among HLA loci, with DRB1 alleles having the most associated TCRs and HLA-C alleles having the fewest. Because HLA typing was missing for some donors at each locus, association tests included only the typed subset. According to a later genetic analysis, donors in an Asian-associated ancestry cluster had fewer N-insertions in productive TCRs than the approximately 610-donor mean. Three of the identified cytomegalovirus-associated TCR beta chains were confirmed in vitro to be specific for cytomegalovirus antigens. At a false discovery rate of 0.05, a later analysis linked under 20,000 TCR beta sequences to specific HLA alleles. According to a later analysis, most CMV-associated TCR beta chains appeared to be HLA-restricted, and the HLA associations seemed to be driven largely by CMV exposure. Assigning TCR associations to individual alleles was difficult when HLA alleles, especially DR and DQ, strongly co-occurred. For the cohort, immune exposure information was limited to CMV serostatus. Compared with equally common non-associated chains, HLA-associated TCR beta chains in a later analysis were more clonally expanded and had lower generation probabilities.

Trimming takes 3 bases off V and 9 bases off J; junction bases not matched to a gene: 8. The CDR3 runs 14 residues from the cysteine to the phenylalanine. Only the CDR3 part of the read is kept: 42 bases, read in frame from the first base. Looking up the germline V gene yields CDR1 SGHDT and CDR2 YYEEEE. The cohort was made up of 500 to 850 healthy bone marrow donors. At the time of sampling, all cohort members were nominally healthy, though unrecorded immune exposures were likely present. The donor tested CMV seronegative and was one of the 352 seronegative cohort members. Each donor provided a peripheral blood sample, and peripheral blood mononuclear cells were used for TCR beta sequencing. Genomic DNA extraction from the blood cell samples was performed with the Qiagen DNeasy Blood Extraction Kit. To note about this clone: Its antigen specificity is not known. No base-level quality is on record; no much larger clone is a single base apart.

The library was produced with the immunoSEQ multiplex PCR assay. The multiplex PCR relied on a mix of 60 forward primers for TCR Vbeta segments and 13 reverse primers for TCR Jbeta segments. Amplification of the CDR3 region of rearranged TCR beta genes was performed with a multiplex PCR assay on genomic DNA. The Illumina HiSeq System was used to sequence the amplified TCR beta libraries as 87-base-pair reads. The authors processed their data as follows. Across the 700 or so repertoires, a later analysis counted roughly 77 million unique TCR beta chains, around 10 million of which were shared by at least two donors. To remove PCR and sequencing errors, raw reads were error-corrected and collapsed into unique sequences using a nearest-neighbor algorithm that merged closely related sequences. V, D and J gene segments were assigned by aligning CDR3 sequences to IMGT reference sequences. For a sequence to be retained, a match of at least six nucleotides to both a V gene segment and a J gene segment was required. A rearrangement counted as productive if the CDR3 had no stop codons and remained in frame with V and J, and every other rearrangement counted as non-productive. Following IMGT convention, CDR3 was defined as the stretch from the second conserved V-encoded cysteine up to the conserved J-encoded phenylalanine. The earlier analysis of 500 to 750 of the donors excluded any sequence lacking an unambiguous match to a single V gene segment. An earlier analysis of over 450 of the donors classified V segments as functional when productive rearrangements were above 56.7% and as segregating when the standard deviation between donors was above 5%. A statistical classification framework was developed to diagnose cytomegalovirus status using the catalog of TCR beta chain sequences. In a later analysis, V and J genes were assigned by comparing TCR nucleotide sequences against IMGT/GENE-DB human TR gene sequences. A later analysis assigned CDR3 sequences and most-parsimonious VDJ recombination scenarios with the TCRdist pipeline. In a later analysis, every TCR beta chain was defined by the combination of its CDR3 amino acid sequence and its V-gene family, and reads without a unique V-gene family were dropped. In a later analysis, several hundred highly shared, low-generation-probability nucleotide sequences were removed to address suspected cross-contamination and a sequencing artifact. A later analysis calculated a clonal expansion index for each public chain from normalized within-repertoire ranks of inferred template counts. In a later analysis, generation probabilities were computed using a VDJ recombination model fitted to out-of-frame rearrangements, and the results were checked against IGoR. In a later analysis, TCR-TCR, TCR-HLA and TCR-CMV co-occurrence was scored with hypergeometric tests, and a repertoire-size bias correction was applied to TCR pairs. A later analysis estimated false discovery rates by permuting HLA or CMV assignments 20 times. In a later analysis, co-occurring TCRs were grouped with DBSCAN, and TCRdist sequence similarity was added when clustering was performed within HLA-allele-positive subsets. Repertoires with fewer than 30,000 or more than 120,000 public chains, plus five repertoires with anomalous nucleotide sharing, were excluded from co-occurrence clustering. The table comes from immuneACCESS by way of TCRdb, which keeps in-frame sequences with V and J called. Part of the clones is missing from these tables; in studies checked, under half for an unresolved V gene and the rest for unknown reasons. V, J and clone size are those of that table, while D and trimming were read from the DNA. The sample profile shows 250,000 to 350,000 clones; about 87% of them were found once. Of the sample, roughly 2% falls within the top ten clones.

This sequence originates from a woman in her late teens or twenties in good health and CMV-seronegative. Recombination connected TRBV5-6 to TRBJ2-1, and 8 bases in between align with TRBD2. Sample: PBMCs. The nucleotide sequence reads TGTGCCAGCAGCTCCGGGACTAGAGTTCGTGAGCAGTTCTTC. It translates to CASSSGTRVREQFF.